Given below is one T cell receptor beta chain in context. Its antigen is currently unknown. The record originates from a study of beta chain features in type 1 diabetes. CD4+ naive, central memory, regulatory and stem cell-like memory subsets were isolated by sorting on CD45RO/CCR7/CD25/CD127/CD95/CD27. All of the isolated RNA was reverse transcribed, so expressed TCRB transcripts were sequenced. An average around 3.5 million reads came from naive, central memory and regulatory T cell samples. Libraries were prepared by immunoSEQ multiplex PCR; TCRdb keeps only in-frame clonotypes and omits some of them. The sample yields nearly 700,000 clones, around 15% seen once. Germline CDR1 SGHRS, CDR2 YFSETQ. V trimming: 3 bases; J trimming: 0 bases; junction bases outside the gene matches: 6. This CDR3 is built from 16 residues. Study-level results: In every one of the four CD4+ subsets, TCRB CDR3s were moderately but significantly shorter in Type 1 diabetes patients.

The source is a man younger than 35 with type 1 diabetes. The sequencing input was naive CD4+ T cells from blood. V gene TRBV5-1 combines with J gene TRBJ2-5; 9 bases match TRBD1. The CDR3 DNA is TGCGCCAGCAGCTCCGGGACAGGGACGGACCAAGAGACCCAGTACTTC. It specifies CASSSGTGTDQETQYF.